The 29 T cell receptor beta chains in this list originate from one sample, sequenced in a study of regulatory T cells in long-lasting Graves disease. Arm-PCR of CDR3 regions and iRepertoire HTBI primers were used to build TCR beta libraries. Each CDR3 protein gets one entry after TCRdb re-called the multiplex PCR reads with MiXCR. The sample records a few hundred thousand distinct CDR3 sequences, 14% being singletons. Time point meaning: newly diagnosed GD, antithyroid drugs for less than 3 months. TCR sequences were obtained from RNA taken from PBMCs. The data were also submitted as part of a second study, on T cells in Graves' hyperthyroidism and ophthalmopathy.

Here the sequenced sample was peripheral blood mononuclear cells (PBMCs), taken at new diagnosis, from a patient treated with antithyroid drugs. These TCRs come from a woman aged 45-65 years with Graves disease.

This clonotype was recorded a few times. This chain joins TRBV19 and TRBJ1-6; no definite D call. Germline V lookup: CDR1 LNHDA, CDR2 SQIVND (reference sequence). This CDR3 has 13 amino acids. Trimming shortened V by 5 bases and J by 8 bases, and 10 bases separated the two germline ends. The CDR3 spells CASSGILDSPLHF. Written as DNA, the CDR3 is TGTGCCAGTAGTGGCATTTTGGATTCACCCCTCCACTTT.

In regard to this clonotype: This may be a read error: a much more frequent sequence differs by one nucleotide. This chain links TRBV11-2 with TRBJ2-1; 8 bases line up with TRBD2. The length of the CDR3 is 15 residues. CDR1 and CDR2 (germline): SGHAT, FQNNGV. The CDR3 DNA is TGTGCCAGCAGCCTAGCGGGCAAATCCTACGATGAGCAGTTCTTC. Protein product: CASSLAGKSYDEQFF.

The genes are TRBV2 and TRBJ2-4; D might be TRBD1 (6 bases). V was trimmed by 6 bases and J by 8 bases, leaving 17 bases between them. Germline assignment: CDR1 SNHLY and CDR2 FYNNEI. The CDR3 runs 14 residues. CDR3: CASSGTKGFHIQYF. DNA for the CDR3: TGTGCCAGCAGCGGGACAAAGGGATTCCACATTCAGTACTTC.

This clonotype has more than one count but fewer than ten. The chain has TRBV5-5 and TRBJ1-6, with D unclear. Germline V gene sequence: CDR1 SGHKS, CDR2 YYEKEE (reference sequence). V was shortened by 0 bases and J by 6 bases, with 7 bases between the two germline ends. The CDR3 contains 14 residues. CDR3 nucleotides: TGTGCCAGCAGCTTGGCCTGGGTTAATTCACCCCTCCACTTT. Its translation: CASSLAWVNSPLHF. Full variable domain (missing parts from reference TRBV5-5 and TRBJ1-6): DAGVTQSPTHLIKTRGQQVTLRCSPISGHKSVSWYQQVLGQGPQFIFQYYEKEERGRGNFPDRFSARQFPNYSSELNVNALLLGDSALYLCASSLAWVNSPLHFGNGTRLTVT.

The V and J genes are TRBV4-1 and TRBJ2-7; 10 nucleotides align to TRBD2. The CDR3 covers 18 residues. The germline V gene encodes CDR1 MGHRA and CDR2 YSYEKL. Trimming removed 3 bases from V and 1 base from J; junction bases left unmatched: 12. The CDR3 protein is CASSHSTGSSGRSYEQYF. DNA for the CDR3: TGCGCCAGCAGCCATTCCACTGGCTCTAGCGGGAGATCCTACGAGCAGTACTTC.

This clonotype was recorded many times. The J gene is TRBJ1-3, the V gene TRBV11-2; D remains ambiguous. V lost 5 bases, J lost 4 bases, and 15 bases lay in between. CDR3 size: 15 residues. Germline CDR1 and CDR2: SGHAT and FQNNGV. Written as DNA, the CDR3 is TGTGCCAGCAGCCTGAATGGAGATCCCGGAAACACCATATATTTT. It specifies CASSLNGDPGNTIYF.

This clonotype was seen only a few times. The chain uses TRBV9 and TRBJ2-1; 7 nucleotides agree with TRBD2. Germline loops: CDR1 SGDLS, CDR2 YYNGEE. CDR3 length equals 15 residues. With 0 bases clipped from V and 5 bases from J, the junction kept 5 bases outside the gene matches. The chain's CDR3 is CASSVEWLADNEQFF. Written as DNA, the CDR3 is TGTGCCAGCAGCGTAGAATGGCTAGCGGACAATGAGCAGTTCTTC.

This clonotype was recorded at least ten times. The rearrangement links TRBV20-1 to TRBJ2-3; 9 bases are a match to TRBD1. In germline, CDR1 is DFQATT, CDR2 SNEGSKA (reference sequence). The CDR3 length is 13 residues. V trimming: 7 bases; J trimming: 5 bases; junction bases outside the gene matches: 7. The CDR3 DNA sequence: TGCAGTGTCCCGGGACAGGGAATAGATACGCAGTATTTT. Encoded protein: CSVPGQGIDTQYF.

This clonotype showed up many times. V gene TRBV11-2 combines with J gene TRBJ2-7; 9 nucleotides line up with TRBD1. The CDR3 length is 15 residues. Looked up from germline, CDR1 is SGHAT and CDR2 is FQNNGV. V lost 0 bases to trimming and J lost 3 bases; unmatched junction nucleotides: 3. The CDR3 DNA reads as TGTGCCAGCAGCTTAGACGGGACAGGGCGCTACGAGCAGTACTTC. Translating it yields CASSLDGTGRYEQYF.

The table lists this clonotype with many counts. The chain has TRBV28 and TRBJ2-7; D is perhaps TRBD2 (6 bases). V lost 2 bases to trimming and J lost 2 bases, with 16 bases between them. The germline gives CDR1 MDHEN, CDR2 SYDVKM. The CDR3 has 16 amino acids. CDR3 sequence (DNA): TGTGCCAGCAGTTTAATCCTAGCGTTAATCCCCTACGAGCAGTACTTC. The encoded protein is CASSLILALIPYEQYF.

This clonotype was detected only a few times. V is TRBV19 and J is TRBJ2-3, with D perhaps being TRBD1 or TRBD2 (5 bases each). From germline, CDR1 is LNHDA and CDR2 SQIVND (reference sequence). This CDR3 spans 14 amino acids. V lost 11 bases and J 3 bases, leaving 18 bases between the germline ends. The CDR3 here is CAASPLGVTDTQYF. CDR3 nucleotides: TGTGCCGCCAGTCCACTGGGGGTAACAGATACGCAGTATTTT. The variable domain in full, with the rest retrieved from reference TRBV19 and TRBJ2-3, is DGGITQSPKYLFRKEGQNVTLSCEQNLNHDAMYWYRQDPGQGLRLIYYSQIVNDFQKGDIAEGYSVSREKKESFPLTVTSAQKNPTAFYLCAASPLGVTDTQYFGPGTRLTVL.

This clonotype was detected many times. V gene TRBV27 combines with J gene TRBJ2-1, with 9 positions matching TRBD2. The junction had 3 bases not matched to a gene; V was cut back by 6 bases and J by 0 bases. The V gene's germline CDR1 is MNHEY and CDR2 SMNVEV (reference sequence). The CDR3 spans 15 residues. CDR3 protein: CASRRLAASYNEQFF. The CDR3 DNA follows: TGTGCCAGCAGAAGACTAGCGGCCTCCTACAATGAGCAGTTCTTC.

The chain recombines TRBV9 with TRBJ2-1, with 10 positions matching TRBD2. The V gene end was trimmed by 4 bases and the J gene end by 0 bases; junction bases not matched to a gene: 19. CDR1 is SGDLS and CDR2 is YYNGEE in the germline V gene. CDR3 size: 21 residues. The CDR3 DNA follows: TGTGCCAGCAGCACCTCAAGGGGGGCTAGCGGGAGCCCCAGCTCCTACAATGAGCAGTTCTTC. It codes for CASSTSRGASGSPSSYNEQFF.

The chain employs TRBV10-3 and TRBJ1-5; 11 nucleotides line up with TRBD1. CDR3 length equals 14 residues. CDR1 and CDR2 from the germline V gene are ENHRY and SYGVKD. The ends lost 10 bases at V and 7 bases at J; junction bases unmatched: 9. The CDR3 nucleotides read TGTGCCACCAGGGACAGGGGGTACGAGCAGCCCCAGCATTTT. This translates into CATRDRGYEQPQHF.

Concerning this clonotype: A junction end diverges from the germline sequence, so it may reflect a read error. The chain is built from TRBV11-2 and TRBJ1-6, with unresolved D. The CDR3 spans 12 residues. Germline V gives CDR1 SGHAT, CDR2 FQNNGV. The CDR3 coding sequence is TGTGCCAGCAGCTCGAGGACTAAACCCCTCTACTTT. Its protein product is CASSSRTKPLYF.

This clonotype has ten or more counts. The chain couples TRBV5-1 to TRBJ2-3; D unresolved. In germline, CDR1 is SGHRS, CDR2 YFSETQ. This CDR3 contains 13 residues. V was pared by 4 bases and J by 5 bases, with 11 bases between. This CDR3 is CASSLYRQDTQYF. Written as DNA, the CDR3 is TGCGCCAGCAGCCTATATCGGCAAGATACGCAGTATTTT.

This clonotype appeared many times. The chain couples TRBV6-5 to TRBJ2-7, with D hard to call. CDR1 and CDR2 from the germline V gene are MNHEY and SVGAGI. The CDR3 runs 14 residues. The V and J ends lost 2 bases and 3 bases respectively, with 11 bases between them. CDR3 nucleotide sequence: TGTGCCAGCAGTTACCTCGGACCTTTCTACGAGCAGTACTTC. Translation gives CASSYLGPFYEQYF.

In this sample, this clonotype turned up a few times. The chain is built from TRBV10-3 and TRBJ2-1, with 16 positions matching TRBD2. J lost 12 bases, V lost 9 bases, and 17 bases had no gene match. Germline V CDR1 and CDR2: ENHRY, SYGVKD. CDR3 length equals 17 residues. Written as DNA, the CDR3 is TGTGCCATATCCGGGACTAGCGGGAGGGGAGGTCGGGGTGGGCAGTTCTTC. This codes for CAISGTSGRGGRGGQFF.

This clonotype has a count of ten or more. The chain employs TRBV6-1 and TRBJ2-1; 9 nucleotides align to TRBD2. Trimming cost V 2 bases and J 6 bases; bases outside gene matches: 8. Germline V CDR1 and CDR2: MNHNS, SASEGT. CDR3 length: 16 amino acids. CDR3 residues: CASSEIGSGRSNEQFF. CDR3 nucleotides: TGTGCCAGCAGTGAAATAGGGAGCGGGAGGTCCAATGAGCAGTTCTTC.

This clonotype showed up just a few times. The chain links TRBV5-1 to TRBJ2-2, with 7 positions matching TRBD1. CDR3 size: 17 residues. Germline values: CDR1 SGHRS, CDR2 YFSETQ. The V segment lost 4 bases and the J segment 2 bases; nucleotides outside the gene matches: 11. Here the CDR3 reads CASSLLVGQSNTGELFF. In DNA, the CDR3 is TGCGCCAGCAGCCTCTTGGTGGGACAGTCTAACACCGGGGAGCTGTTTTTT.

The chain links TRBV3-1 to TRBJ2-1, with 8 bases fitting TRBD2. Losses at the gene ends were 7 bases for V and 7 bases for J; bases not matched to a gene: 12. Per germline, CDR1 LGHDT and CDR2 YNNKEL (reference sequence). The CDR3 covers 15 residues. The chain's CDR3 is CASNRWSGGSNEQFF. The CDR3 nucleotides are TGTGCCAGCAACCGCTGGAGCGGGGGATCGAATGAGCAGTTCTTC.

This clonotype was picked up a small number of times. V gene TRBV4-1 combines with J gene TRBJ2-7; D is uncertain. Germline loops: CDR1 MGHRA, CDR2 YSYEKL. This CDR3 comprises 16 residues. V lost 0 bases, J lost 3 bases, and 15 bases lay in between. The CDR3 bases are TGCGCCAGCAGCCAAGATATGGGCAGCCTTTACTACGAGCAGTACTTC. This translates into CASSQDMGSLYYEQYF.

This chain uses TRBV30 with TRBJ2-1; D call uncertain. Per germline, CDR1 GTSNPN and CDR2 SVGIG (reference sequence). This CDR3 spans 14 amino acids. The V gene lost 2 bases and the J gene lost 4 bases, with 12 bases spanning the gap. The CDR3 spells CAWSFVGSYNEQFF. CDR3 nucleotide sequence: TGTGCCTGGAGTTTTGTGGGGTCGTACAATGAGCAGTTCTTC.

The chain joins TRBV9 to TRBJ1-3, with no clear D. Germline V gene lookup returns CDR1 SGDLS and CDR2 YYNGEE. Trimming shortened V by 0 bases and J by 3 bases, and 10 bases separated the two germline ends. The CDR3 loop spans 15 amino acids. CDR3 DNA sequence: TGTGCCAGCAGCGTAGTCGGCAGCGATGGAAACACCATATATTTT. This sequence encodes CASSVVGSDGNTIYF.

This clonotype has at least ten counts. In nucleotides, the CDR3 is TGCAGTGCTAGAGATTCCGGGACCCCCTCCTACGAGCAGTACTTC. Amino acid sequence: CSARDSGTPSYEQYF. The rearrangement uses TRBV20-1 and TRBJ2-7, with D possibly being TRBD1 or TRBD2 (5 bases each). The CDR3 spans 15 residues. The V gene lost 0 bases and the J gene lost 0 bases, with 12 bases spanning the gap. CDR1 DFQATT and CDR2 SNEGSKA come from the germline V gene (reference sequence).

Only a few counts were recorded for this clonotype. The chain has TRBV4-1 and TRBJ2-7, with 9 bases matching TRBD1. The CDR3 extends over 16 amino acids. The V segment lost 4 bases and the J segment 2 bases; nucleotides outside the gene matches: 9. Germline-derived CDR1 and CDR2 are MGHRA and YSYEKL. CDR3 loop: CASSPSKGQGPYEQYF. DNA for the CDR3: TGCGCCAGCAGCCCGTCGAAAGGACAGGGGCCCTACGAGCAGTACTTC.

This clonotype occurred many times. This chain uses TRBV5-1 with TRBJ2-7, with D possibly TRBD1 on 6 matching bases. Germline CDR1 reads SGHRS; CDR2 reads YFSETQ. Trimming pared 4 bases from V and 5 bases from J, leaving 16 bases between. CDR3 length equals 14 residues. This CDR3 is CASSTGEQGHEQYF. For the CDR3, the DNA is TGCGCCAGCAGCACCGGGGAACAGGGCCACGAGCAGTACTTC.

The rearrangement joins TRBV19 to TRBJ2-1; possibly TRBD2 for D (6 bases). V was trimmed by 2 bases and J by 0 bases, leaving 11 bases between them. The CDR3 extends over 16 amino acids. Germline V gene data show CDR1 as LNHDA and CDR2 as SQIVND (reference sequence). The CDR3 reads CASSITVGGSYNEQFF. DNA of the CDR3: TGTGCCAGTAGTATAACCGTGGGGGGCTCCTACAATGAGCAGTTCTTC.

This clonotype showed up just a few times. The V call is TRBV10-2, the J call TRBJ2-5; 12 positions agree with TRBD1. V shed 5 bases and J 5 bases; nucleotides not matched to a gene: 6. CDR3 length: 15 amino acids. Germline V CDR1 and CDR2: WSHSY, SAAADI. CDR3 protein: CASSWGTGGRETQYF. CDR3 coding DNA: TGCGCCAGCAGTTGGGGGACAGGGGGCAGGGAGACCCAGTACTTC.